Following are 14 T cell receptor beta chains from one sample sequenced in a study of control samples from healthy donors and cancer patients. Clones were sequenced by immunoSEQ multiplex PCR, and TCRdb holds only the in-frame ones, with some missing. The data show about 140,000 clones, 90% to 95% seen once. The sample was blood. Receptors originate from a man aged 40-55 years in good health.

The J gene is TRBJ1-4, the V gene TRBV4-3, with D possibly matching TRBD1 (5 bases). Per the germline V gene, CDR1 is LGHNA and CDR2 is YSLEER. V was shortened by 4 bases and J by 3 bases, with 12 bases between the two germline ends. This CDR3 spans 15 amino acids. This CDR3 reads CASSPGAGPNEKLFF. The CDR3 DNA follows: TGCGCCAGCAGCCCCGGAGCGGGGCCTAATGAAAAACTGTTTTTT.

The chain combines TRBV9 with TRBJ2-1; the match to TRBD2 covers 9 bases. The CDR3 loop spans 16 amino acids. Germline CDR1 and CDR2: SGDLS and YYNGEE. Trimming cost V 0 bases and J 8 bases; bases outside gene matches: 9. The CDR3 spells CASSVDLSGSIDEQFF. The CDR3 DNA reads TGTGCCAGCAGCGTAGATCTTAGCGGGAGTATTGATGAGCAGTTCTTC.

This clone was picked up one time. The gene calls are TRBV11-3 and TRBJ2-1; 8 bases map to TRBD2. V gave up 8 bases and J gave up 7 bases; unmatched junction bases: 10. The CDR3 covers 14 residues. Germline assignment: CDR1 SGHNT and CDR2 YENEEA. CDR3 nucleotide sequence: TGTGCCAGCCTTTTCAGCGGGAGTTTAAATGAGCAGTTCTTC. Its translation: CASLFSGSLNEQFF.

The J gene is TRBJ1-1, the V gene TRBV5-6, with no clear D. The CDR3 sequence is 13 residues long. Germline V gene data show CDR1 as SGHDT and CDR2 as YYEEEE. V was clipped by 4 bases and J by 9 bases, with 16 bases between them. CDR3 loop: CASSASGRLKAFF. For the CDR3, the DNA is TGTGCCAGCAGCGCCTCCGGACGGCTTAAAGCTTTCTTT.

This chain joins TRBV5-6 and TRBJ1-1; D remains unclear. Germline V gives CDR1 SGHDT, CDR2 YYEEEE. V was trimmed by 3 bases and J by 0 bases, leaving 6 bases between them. The CDR3 covers 13 residues. The CDR3 DNA is TGTGCCAGCAGCTCCGTTATGAACACTGAAGCTTTCTTT. It is translated as CASSSVMNTEAFF.

The CDR3 sequence: CASGGGRQPQHF. The CDR3 nucleotides read TGTGCCAGCGGGGGGGGTAGGCAGCCCCAGCATTTT. The chain links TRBV19 to TRBJ1-5; maybe TRBD1 (5 bases). The V end lost 9 bases, the J end lost 7 bases, and 13 bases lay between the germline ends. Germline V gene lookup returns CDR1 LNHDA and CDR2 SQIVND (reference sequence). The length of the CDR3 is 12 residues.

CDR3 sequence reads: CAISERDGNEKLFF. CDR3 bases: TGTGCCATCAGTGAAAGGGACGGGAATGAAAAACTGTTTTTT. The genes are TRBV10-3 and TRBJ1-4; TRBD1 is a possible D gene (5 bases). V was cut by 3 bases and J by 5 bases, with 10 bases left in between. Germline V gene sequence: CDR1 ENHRY, CDR2 SYGVKD. This CDR3 is 14 amino acids long.

J is TRBJ2-2 and V is TRBV27; a weak D match, TRBD2 (7 bases). V lost 2 bases and J lost 6, with 10 bases in between. The V gene's germline CDR1 is MNHEY and CDR2 SMNVEV (reference sequence). There are 14 residues in the CDR3. CDR3 DNA sequence: TGTGCCAGCAGTTTAAGGGAGGGGGCCGGGGAGCTGTTTTTT. This translates into CASSLREGAGELFF.

The chain links TRBV10-1 to TRBJ2-1, with D perhaps matching TRBD1 or TRBD2 (5 bases each). This CDR3 has 15 amino acids. From germline, CDR1 is WNHNN and CDR2 SYGVQD (reference sequence). The V end lost 6 bases, the J end lost 3 bases, and 15 bases lay between the germline ends. The CDR3 bases are TGCGCCAGCAGCCCTAGGGACCCTAGCTACAATGAGCAGTTCTTC. Amino acid sequence: CASSPRDPSYNEQFF.

V usage is TRBV25-1 and J usage is TRBJ1-2, with unresolved D. Trimming removed 8 bases from V and 5 bases from J, with 9 bases in between. From germline, CDR1 is MGHDK and CDR2 SYGVNS. The CDR3 spans 11 residues. For the CDR3, the DNA is TGTGCCAGCTCTGACGGGTATGGCTACACCTTC. Its translation is CASSDGYGYTF.

A single count supports this clone. CDR3 protein: CASRGFMGQPQHF. The CDR3 DNA follows: TGTGCCAGCAGGGGGTTTATGGGACAGCCCCAGCATTTT. The chain joins TRBV28 to TRBJ1-5; D is unclear. The germline CDR1 and CDR2 sequences are MDHEN and SYDVKM. The ends were cut back, 6 bases at V and 7 bases at J, with 13 bases in the middle. The CDR3 extends over 13 amino acids.

This chain uses TRBV6-5 with TRBJ2-7; D might be TRBD1 (7 bases). Germline lookup yields CDR1 MNHEY and CDR2 SVGAGI. The CDR3 loop spans 12 amino acids. V was pared by 4 bases and J by 6 bases, with 10 bases between. CDR3 sequence: CASSFRGAEQYF. The DNA for the CDR3 is TGTGCCAGCAGTTTCAGGGGGGCCGAGCAGTACTTC.

The chain joins TRBV5-1 to TRBJ2-7; no firm D call. Germline values: CDR1 SGHRS, CDR2 YFSETQ. CDR3 size: 14 residues. V was cut by 1 base and J by 1 base, with 9 bases left in between. CDR3 residues: CASSLIGGSYEQYF. As DNA, the CDR3 is TGCGCCAGCAGCTTGATAGGTGGTTCCTACGAGCAGTACTTC.

A single count supports this clone. The germline gene is not matched at one end of the junction; a read error may be the cause. This sequence joins TRBV24-1 and TRBJ1-2; 7 positions match TRBD1. The CDR3 has 14 residues. Germline V CDR1 and CDR2: KGHDR, SFDVKD. The CDR3 loop reads CATSDGTVTYGHTF. CDR3 in DNA: TGTGCCACCAGCGATGGGACAGTTACCTATGGCCACACCTTC.